This T cell receptor (beta chain) was sequenced during a study of T cell repertoires in cytomegalovirus infection. Across the study: Both recently identified HLA-C-restricted and well-studied HLA-B-restricted CMV epitopes were used in the study. Carrying CMV and the relevant HLA type showed in public TCR beta signatures.

One entry per CDR3 protein, called by TCRdb with MiXCR from the reads. The profile shows fewer than 1,000,000 distinct CDR3 sequences, roughly 30% of them singletons. In regard to this clonotype: Its matching antigen is unknown.

Broader study findings: HLA-C-restricted CMV clonotypes gave the most frequent clonotype in two of eight donors. Identification of carriers of CMV plus the relevant HLA was performed using cumulative public TCR beta family frequency.

V trimming: 6 bases; J trimming: 4 bases; junction bases outside the gene matches: 10. CDR3 length equals 16 residues. The sequencing used cultured CD8+ T cells from PBMCs, collected from culture after CMV antigen stimulation. V usage is TRBV12-3 or TRBV12-4 and J usage is TRBJ1-4; TRBD1 matches at 8 bases. This TCR came from a human donor in good health (CMV status not recorded). Some clones in this sample may be carry-over from other donors' samples. The CDR3 nucleotides read TGTGCCAGCAGATTCTGGACAGGGCGGGGTAATGAAAAACTGTTTTTT. Residues: CASRFWTGRGNEKLFF.